The clone carrying this T cell receptor (beta chain) has a single count. Its antigen is unidentified. The primer mix had 60 Vbeta and 13 Jbeta primers. Produced via immunoSEQ multiplex PCR; TCRdb's table is partial and in-frame only. The data show roughly 100,000 clones, with approximately 82% seen just once and under 4.5% held by the top ten. This record belongs to a study of cytomegalovirus exposure and HLA in healthy donors. Notes on the study in general: In a later analysis, at a false discovery rate of 0.05, 16,951 TCR beta sequences matched HLA alleles. Later findings reportedly placed an Asian-associated ancestry cluster below the approximately 700-donor mean for N-insertions.

J gave up 5 bases and V 0 bases, and 1 base lay outside the gene matches. The CDR3 runs to 15 residues. CDR1 and CDR2 (germline): SGHRS, YFSETQ. The sequenced sample was PBMCs. The rearrangement links TRBV5-1 to TRBJ2-5, with 13 positions matching TRBD2. The sequence came from a female donor in good health and CMV-seropositive. The CDR3 reads CASSLGTSGSETQYF. The CDR3 DNA follows: TGCGCCAGCAGCTTGGGGACTAGCGGGAGTGAGACCCAGTACTTC.